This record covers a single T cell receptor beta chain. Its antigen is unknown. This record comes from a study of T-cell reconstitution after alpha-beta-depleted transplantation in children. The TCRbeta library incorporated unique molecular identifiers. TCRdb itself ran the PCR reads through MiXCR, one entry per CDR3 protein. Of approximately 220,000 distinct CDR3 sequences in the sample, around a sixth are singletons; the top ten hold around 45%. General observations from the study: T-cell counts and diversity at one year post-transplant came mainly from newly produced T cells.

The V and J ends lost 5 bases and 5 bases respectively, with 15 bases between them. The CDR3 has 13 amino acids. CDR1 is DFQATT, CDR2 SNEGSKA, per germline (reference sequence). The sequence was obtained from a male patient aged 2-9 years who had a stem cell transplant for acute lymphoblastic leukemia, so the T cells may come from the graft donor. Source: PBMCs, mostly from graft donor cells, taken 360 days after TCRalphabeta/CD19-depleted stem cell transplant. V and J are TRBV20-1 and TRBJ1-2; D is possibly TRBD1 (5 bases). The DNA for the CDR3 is TGCAGTGCTTTTGACAGAAGAGGATATGGCTACACCTTC. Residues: CSAFDRRGYGYTF.